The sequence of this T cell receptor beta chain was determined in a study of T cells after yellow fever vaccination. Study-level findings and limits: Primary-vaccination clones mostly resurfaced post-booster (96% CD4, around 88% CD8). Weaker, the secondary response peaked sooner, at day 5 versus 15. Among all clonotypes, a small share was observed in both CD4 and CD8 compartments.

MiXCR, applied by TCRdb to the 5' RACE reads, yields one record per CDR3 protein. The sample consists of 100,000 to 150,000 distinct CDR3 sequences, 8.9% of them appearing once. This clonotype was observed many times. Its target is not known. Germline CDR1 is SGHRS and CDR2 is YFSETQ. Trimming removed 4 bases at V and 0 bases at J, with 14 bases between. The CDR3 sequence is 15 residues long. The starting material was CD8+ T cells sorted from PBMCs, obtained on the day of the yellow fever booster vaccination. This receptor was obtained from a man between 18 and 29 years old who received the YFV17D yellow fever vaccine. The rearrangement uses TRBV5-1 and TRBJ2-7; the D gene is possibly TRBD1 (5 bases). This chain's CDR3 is CASSVYRKPSYEQYF. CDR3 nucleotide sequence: TGCGCCAGCAGCGTCTACAGGAAACCCTCCTACGAGCAGTACTTC.